The entry below gives a single T cell receptor (beta chain) sequence along with its context. The source of the sample is a study of blood T cell repertoires in COVID-19. The method was immunoSEQ multiplex PCR; TCRdb's version includes in-frame clones alone and lacks a portion of them. The sample holds roughly 200,000 clones, roughly 82% seen once. The sequence derives from a woman aged 55-69 years with acute COVID-19. The sample taken for sequencing was PBMCs or T cells enriched from blood (not recorded which).

The CDR3 region has the DNA TGTGCCAGCAGTTCCCAGGGATCCAATGGCTACACCTTC. It encodes CASSSQGSNGYTF. The V call is TRBV6-5, the J call TRBJ1-2; weak D call: TRBD1 (5 bases). V was trimmed by 4 bases and J by 6 bases, leaving 12 bases between them. This CDR3 is 13 amino acids long. CDR1 and CDR2 (germline): MNHEY, SVGAGI.